Below are 10 T cell receptor beta chains sequenced from a single sample in a study of CD8 T cells in Susac syndrome. Reverse transcription used about 0.5 to 1 ug RNA and random hexamers. Each CDR3 protein gets one entry after TCRdb re-called the immunoSEQ multiplex PCR reads with MiXCR. The table has about 140,000 distinct CDR3 sequences, 95% seen once; the top ten hold about 0.14%. Sequencing was carried out using CD4+ T cells from PBMCs. The receptor source for this set is a human donor with Susac syndrome.

V gene TRBV20-1 combines with J gene TRBJ2-1; D remains unclear. CDR3 length: 11 amino acids. Germline V gene sequence: CDR1 DFQATT, CDR2 SNEGSKA (reference sequence). The V and J ends lost 8 bases and 5 bases respectively, with 10 bases between them. The CDR3 here is CSSPTDNEQFF. Written as DNA, the CDR3 is TGCAGTTCTCCGACCGACAATGAGCAGTTCTTC.

The J gene is TRBJ2-1, the V gene TRBV18, with 11 positions matching TRBD1. The germline gives CDR1 KGHSH, CDR2 LQKENI. After removal of 6 bases from V and 2 bases from J, the junction contained 3 bases not matched to a gene. The length of the CDR3 is 15 residues. DNA of the CDR3: TGTGCCAGCTCCCAGGACAGGGGGCCCTACAATGAGCAGTTCTTC. Protein product: CASSQDRGPYNEQFF.

The chain couples TRBV29-1 to TRBJ2-2, with D unclear. Between the trimmed V and J ends, which lost 7 bases and 3 bases, there was a span of 12 bases. The CDR3 has 13 amino acids. Germline CDR1 reads SQVTM; CDR2 reads ANQGSEA. CDR3 DNA sequence: TGCAGCGCCGACGGTTGGGACACCGGGGAGCTGTTTTTT. Translating gives CSADGWDTGELFF.

The rearrangement links TRBV7-2 to TRBJ2-7, with 12 bases identical to TRBD2. CDR3 length: 16 amino acids. J lost 4 bases, V lost 5 bases, and 9 bases had no gene match. The germline V gene encodes CDR1 SGHTA and CDR2 FQGNSA. As DNA, the CDR3 is TGTGCCAGCAGCACTACTAGCGGGGGGACGCCGTACGAGCAGTACTTC. Residues: CASSTTSGGTPYEQYF.

V gene TRBV10-3 combines with J gene TRBJ1-2; D ambiguous. CDR1 is ENHRY, CDR2 SYGVKD, per germline. The length of the CDR3 is 11 residues. V lost 2 bases and J 11 bases, leaving 9 bases between the germline ends. This CDR3 is CAISERQSYTF. The CDR3 DNA follows: TGTGCCATCAGTGAGCGGCAGTCTTACACCTTC.

V gene TRBV18 combines with J gene TRBJ2-5, with D perhaps being TRBD1 or TRBD2 (5 bases each). V gave up 11 bases and J gave up 5 bases, with 18 bases separating them. The CDR3 extends over 13 amino acids. CDR1 and CDR2 from the germline V gene are KGHSH and LQKENI. The CDR3 loop reads CAGGAGSEETQYF. Here the CDR3 DNA reads TGTGCCGGGGGAGCAGGGAGCGAGGAGACCCAGTACTTC.

In this sample, this clonotype turned up once. V gene TRBV14 combines with J gene TRBJ2-2; 7 bases are a match to TRBD1. This CDR3 comprises 17 residues. The trim removed 4 bases at V and 4 bases at J, leaving 12 bases unmatched. Germline V CDR1 and CDR2: SGHDN, FVKESK. The CDR3 DNA follows: TGTGCCAGCAGCCTTGGTAATCACAGGGGTCGCACCGGGGAGCTGTTTTTT. It encodes CASSLGNHRGRTGELFF. Full variable domain (outside the CDR3, taken from reference TRBV14 and TRBJ2-2): EAGVTQFPSHSVIEKGQTVTLRCDPISGHDNLYWYRRVMGKEIKFLLHFVKESKQDESGMPNNRFLAERTGGTYSTLKVQPAELEDSGVYFCASSLGNHRGRTGELFFGEGSRLTVL.

The chain employs TRBV23-1 and TRBJ2-7, with D hard to call. TRBV23-1 is labeled an ORF, and its function is uncertain. V lost 8 bases to trimming and J lost 2 bases, with 13 bases between them. CDR3 size: 13 residues. This CDR3 reads CASPDAFAYEQYF. For the CDR3, the DNA is TGCGCCAGCCCGGACGCCTTTGCCTACGAGCAGTACTTC.

CDR3: CASSNVWSTSYEQYF. The CDR3 region has the DNA TGTGCCAGCAGCAACGTCTGGTCTACCTCCTACGAGCAGTACTTC. The chain combines TRBV7-9 with TRBJ2-7, with D hard to call. Germline values: CDR1 SEHNR, CDR2 FQNEAQ (reference sequence). This CDR3 has 15 amino acids. V lost 5 bases, J lost 0 bases, and 14 bases lay in between.

In this sample, this clonotype turned up once. The DNA for the CDR3 is TGTGCCTGGAGTGTCTCCCTCTCCCACACCTTC. The encoded protein is CAWSVSLSHTF. V gene TRBV30 combines with J gene TRBJ1-2; D is unclear. The CDR3 has 11 residues. The V and J ends lost 0 bases and 12 bases respectively, with 11 bases between them. CDR1 is GTSNPN and CDR2 is SVGIG in the germline V gene (reference sequence). Together with reference TRBV30 and TRBJ1-2, the CDR3 gives the full variable domain: SQTIHQWPATLVQPVGSPLSLECTVEGTSNPNLYWYRQAAGRGLQLLFYSVGIGQISSEVPQNLSASRPQDRQFILSSKKLLLSDSGFYLCAWSVSLSHTFGSGTRLTVV.